The 2 T cell receptor beta chains below come from one sample, sequenced in a study of blood T cells in healthy people across ages. Together with a sample-barcoded 5' primer, a J-beta primer mix was included in a second PCR lasting roughly 6 to 12 cycles. TCRdb re-called the 5' RACE reads with MiXCR, one entry per CDR3 protein. This table holds about 1,500,000 distinct CDR3 sequences, about 30% found once. The sample was blood. The receptor set was obtained from a woman aged 30 to 39 in good health.

The rearrangement links TRBV12-3 or TRBV12-4 to TRBJ1-5, with D possibly matching TRBD1 (5 bases). V was clipped by 0 bases and J by 0 bases, with 9 bases between them. The length of the CDR3 is 16 residues. CDR3 sequence: CASSLAGRASNQPQHF. CDR3 in DNA: TGTGCCAGCAGTTTAGCGGGCAGGGCTAGCAATCAGCCCCAGCATTTT.

The chain employs TRBV6-1 and TRBJ2-4, with a tentative D call TRBD1 (6 bases). Germline V gives CDR1 MNHNS, CDR2 SASEGT. The CDR3 contains 15 residues. V dropped 3 bases and J dropped 2 bases, with 11 bases sitting between them. The CDR3 reads CASSERGWTKNIQYF. The CDR3 bases are TGTGCCAGCAGTGAGAGGGGGTGGACCAAAAACATTCAGTACTTC.